Below, one T cell receptor (beta chain) is given with its context. The data are from a study of blood T cell repertoires in COVID-19. Authors' analysis steps: Scientists estimated how many nucleated cells there were by amplifying reference gene primers. Method: immunoSEQ multiplex PCR; TCRdb's copy keeps in-frame clones and lacks some. D and trimming come from the DNA, and the V and J calls and clone size come from that table. Among a few hundred thousand clones listed, about 81% were seen once. V lost 6 bases and J 0 bases, leaving 11 bases between the germline ends. CDR3 length: 14 amino acids. CDR1 ENHRY and CDR2 SYGVKD come from the germline V gene.

Material: PBMCs or T cells enriched from blood (not recorded which). The TCR originated in a man aged 40-49 years who had recovered from COVID-19. The chain couples TRBV10-3 to TRBJ1-2; tentative D call: TRBD1 (6 bases). The chain's CDR3 is CAISGTPSNYGYTF. The CDR3 DNA is TGTGCCATCAGCGGGACACCTTCTAACTATGGCTACACCTTC.